This is a list of T cell receptor beta chains from one sample in a study of neoadjuvant nivolumab and ipilimumab in lung cancer. Produced via immunoSEQ multiplex PCR; TCRdb's table is partial and in-frame only. The table shows roughly 6,900 clones, with around 90% occurring only once. The sequences come from tumor tissue, collected after neoadjuvant nivolumab, alone or with ipilimumab, at or shortly before surgery. These receptors originate from an adult with non-small cell lung cancer. Some clones in this sample may be carry-over from other donors' samples. Each CDR3 is given with its conserved first and last residue. Fields, in order: J gene, V gene, clone size, D gene, CDR3 protein, CDR3 DNA. A D gene is named only where the DNA matches it firmly. Where a row states a size, it is once, few, many or the class of an expanded clone; other rows omit it.

TRBJ1-1,TRBV14,.,.,CASSPWDTEAFF,TGTGCCAGCAGCCCCTGGGATACTGAAGCTTTCTTT
TRBJ2-7,TRBV19,.,.,CASSIDGDYEQYF,TGTGCCAGTAGTATAGACGGGGACTACGAGCAGTACTTC
TRBJ1-2,TRBV30,.,.,CACVRGVDGYTF,TGTGCCTGCGTGAGGGGGGTTGATGGCTACACCTTC
TRBJ2-7,TRBV5-6,.,TRBD1,CASSTGQGASSQYF,TGTGCCAGCAGCACCGGACAGGGGGCGAGCTCGCAGTACTTC
TRBJ1-1,TRBV4-3,.,.,CASSQRLDEGFAEAFF,TGCGCCAGCAGCCAGCGGTTGGACGAGGGCTTCGCTGAAGCTTTCTTT
TRBJ2-6,TRBV4-1,.,.,CASRPEAASPNSGANVLTF,TGCGCCAGCCGACCTGAGGCAGCGAGTCCCAACTCTGGGGCCAACGTCCTGACTTTC
TRBJ2-5,TRBV30,.,.,CAWRPSGTQYF,TGTGCCTGGAGACCTTCGGGGACCCAGTACTTC
TRBJ2-5,TRBV5-5,.,.,CASSWGPQETQYF,TGTGCCAGCAGCTGGGGTCCGCAAGAGACCCAGTACTTC
TRBJ2-3,TRBV18,once,TRBD2,CASSPPTSGSTDTQYF,TGTGCCAGCTCACCGCCGACTAGCGGGAGCACAGATACGCAGTATTTT
TRBJ2-1,TRBV20-1,.,.,CSARGFGQQFF,TGCAGTGCTAGAGGCTTTGGTCAGCAGTTCTTC
TRBJ2-5,TRBV7-8,.,.,CASSQTELQETQYF,TGTGCCAGCAGCCAGACGGAGCTCCAAGAGACCCAGTACTTC
TRBJ2-1,TRBV18,.,TRBD2,CASSIGLAGGENEQFF,TGTGCCAGCTCCATTGGACTAGCGGGGGGAGAGAATGAGCAGTTCTTC
TRBJ1-2,TRBV5-1,.,.,CASSLQDRGYTF,TGCGCCAGCAGTTTGCAGGACCGAGGCTACACCTTC
TRBJ1-2,TRBV5-4,.,.,CASSSGGTYGYTF,TGTGCCAGCAGCTCCGGGGGGACCTATGGCTACACCTTC
TRBJ2-7,TRBV6-4,.,.,CASSAEPGSAYEQYF,TGTGCCAGCAGTGCCGAACCGGGGTCGGCCTACGAGCAGTACTTC
TRBJ2-1,TRBV5-5,.,.,CASSLAGDSSYNEQFF,TGTGCCAGCAGCTTGGCGGGGGATAGCTCCTACAATGAGCAGTTCTTC
TRBJ2-3,TRBV29-1,.,TRBD1,CSVAGQGADTQYF,TGCAGCGTTGCCGGACAGGGGGCAGATACGCAGTATTTT